These 32 T cell receptor beta chains originate from one sample sequenced in a study of beta chain features in type 1 diabetes. As every portion of the isolated RNA was reverse transcribed, the sequencing read expressed TCRB transcripts. TCRdb's copy holds only in-frame clones and misses some; the assay was immunoSEQ multiplex PCR. Seen here are under 800,000 clones, around 16% observed once, and the top ten hold roughly 0.098%. The sample consisted of naive CD4+ T cells from blood. The origin of the receptors is a man between 18 and 29 years old in good health.

The CDR3 reads CASSITRDSGANVLTF. The CDR3, as DNA: TGTGCCAGCAGCATCACCCGAGACTCTGGGGCCAACGTCCTGACTTTC. The chain uses TRBV7-2 and TRBJ2-6; D gene ambiguous. Between the trimmed V and J ends, which lost 5 bases and 0 bases, there was a span of 11 bases. Germline V gives CDR1 SGHTA, CDR2 FQGNSA. CDR3 size: 16 residues.

Only a few counts were recorded for this clone. The J gene is TRBJ1-1, the V gene TRBV5-6; possible D gene TRBD1, 6 bases. Trimming left V 4 bases short and J 5 bases short, with 18 bases between. Germline V gives CDR1 SGHDT, CDR2 YYEEEE. The CDR3 consists of 15 residues. The CDR3 sequence: CASSLVDRGTTEAFF. CDR3 nucleotide sequence: TGTGCCAGCAGCCTTGTCGATAGGGGGACGACTGAAGCTTTCTTT.

The rearrangement links TRBV10-3 to TRBJ2-1; D may be TRBD1 or TRBD2 (5 bases each). The CDR3 loop spans 16 amino acids. Trimming took 6 bases from V and 0 from J, leaving 15 bases between them. Germline values: CDR1 ENHRY, CDR2 SYGVKD. Here the CDR3 DNA reads TGTGCCATCAGCGGGACGGTCGGAAGCTCCTACAATGAGCAGTTCTTC. Its translation: CAISGTVGSSYNEQFF.

This clone showed up just a few times. The V and J genes are TRBV28 and TRBJ2-1; D might be TRBD1 (6 bases). The CDR3 is 11 residues long. Per the germline V gene, CDR1 is MDHEN and CDR2 is SYDVKM. The germline V and J ends were trimmed by 2 bases and 13 bases, with 9 bases remaining between them. The CDR3 DNA reads TGTGCCAGCAGTTTAAGACAGGACCAGTTCTTC. Its translation: CASSLRQDQFF.

This rearrangement joins TRBV7-9 to TRBJ1-2; the D gene is possibly TRBD1 (6 bases). Trimming cost V 5 bases and J 7 bases, with 17 bases left between them. The V gene's germline CDR1 is SEHNR and CDR2 FQNEAQ (reference sequence). The CDR3 covers 14 residues. As DNA, the CDR3 is TGTGCCAGCAGCCAGAAGCAGGGGATCGCTGGCTACACCTTC. Amino acids: CASSQKQGIAGYTF.

This rearrangement joins TRBV7-9 to TRBJ2-1; 9 bases are shared with TRBD2. CDR1 SEHNR and CDR2 FQNEAQ come from the germline V gene (reference sequence). With V trimmed by 5 bases and J by 7 bases, 6 bases remained unmatched. CDR3 length equals 14 residues. The CDR3 nucleotides read TGTGCCAGCAGCCGCGGGGGGGAGAATAATGAGCAGTTCTTC. This translates into CASSRGGENNEQFF.

A few counts support this clone. This chain joins TRBV6-6 and TRBJ2-3; TRBD2 aligns across 12 bases. This CDR3 has 15 amino acids. V shed 5 bases and J 14 bases; nucleotides not matched to a gene: 14. CDR1 and CDR2 (germline): MNHNY, SVGAGI (reference sequence). This CDR3 is CASSPGTSGYSARYF. The CDR3 bases are TGTGCCAGCAGTCCCGGGACTAGCGGGTATTCGGCGCGGTATTTT.

This clone was picked up a small number of times. The chain links TRBV7-2 to TRBJ2-5; TRBD2 is a possible D gene (5 bases). CDR3 length: 12 residues. CDR1 and CDR2 from the germline V gene are SGHTA and FQGNSA. V gave up 6 bases and J gave up 1 base, with 6 bases separating them. In nucleotides, the CDR3 is TGTGCCAGCAGACGGGGCCAAGAGACCCAGTACTTC. Protein product: CASRRGQETQYF.

Turning to this clone: The junction shows a germline mismatch at one end, possibly a read error. CDR3 protein: CASSSTPGPVRTQYF. For the CDR3, the DNA is TGTGCCAGCAGTTCCACACCGGGTCCTGTTAGGACCCAGTACTTC. The V gene is TRBV10-3, the J gene TRBJ2-5, with D hard to call. This CDR3 has 15 amino acids. CDR1 is ENHRY, CDR2 SYGVKD, per germline.

The gene calls are TRBV29-1 and TRBJ2-1; D ambiguous. Germline V gene sequence: CDR1 SQVTM, CDR2 ANQGSEA. The CDR3 runs 14 residues. V was cut by 1 base and J by 2 bases, with 9 bases left in between. CDR3 region: CSVEGRRTYNEQFF. CDR3 sequence (DNA): TGCAGCGTTGAAGGGCGGAGAACCTACAATGAGCAGTTCTTC.

In its sample, this clone was seen a few times. The chain is built from TRBV2 and TRBJ1-5; D ambiguous. CDR3 length equals 16 residues. V shed 4 bases and J shed 0 bases, with 13 bases lying between them. The germline gives CDR1 SNHLY, CDR2 FYNNEI. CDR3 in DNA: TGTGCCAGCAGTGGGCAAGTGAGGTATAGCAATCAGCCCCAGCATTTT. Protein product: CASSGQVRYSNQPQHF.

This clone was seen more than once but under ten times. The genes are TRBV4-2 and TRBJ2-1, with TRBD2 identical over 8 bases. The J segment lost 7 bases and the V segment lost 0 bases, leaving 8 bases of the junction unmatched. This CDR3 comprises 16 residues. Germline V gene lookup returns CDR1 LGHNA and CDR2 YNFKEQ. CDR3 residues: CASSQDREGPGNEQFF. Here the CDR3 DNA reads TGTGCCAGCAGCCAAGATCGGGAGGGCCCGGGAAATGAGCAGTTCTTC.

This clone has only a few counts. The chain couples TRBV19 to TRBJ2-6; perhaps TRBD1 as D (6 bases). This CDR3 spans 18 amino acids. The germline CDR1 and CDR2 sequences are LNHDA and SQIVND (reference sequence). V was shortened by 7 bases and J by 0 bases, with 19 bases between the two germline ends. The CDR3 region has the DNA TGTGCCAGTATACCAAGGGACACTGGCGGCTCTGGGGCCAACGTCCTGACTTTC. Amino acid sequence: CASIPRDTGGSGANVLTF.

The V and J genes are TRBV10-3 and TRBJ1-6; D gene ambiguous. The CDR3 has 14 residues. Germline CDR1 is ENHRY and CDR2 is SYGVKD. The V end lost 4 bases, the J end lost 9 bases, and 13 bases lay between the germline ends. CDR3 protein: CAISVEGMSSPLHF. The CDR3 region has the DNA TGTGCCATCAGTGTTGAAGGGATGTCTTCACCCCTCCACTTT.

The rearrangement uses TRBV29-1 and TRBJ2-7; 8 bases line up with TRBD1. Germline V CDR1 and CDR2: SQVTM, ANQGSEA. This CDR3 region has 12 residues. J was trimmed by 4 bases and V by 5 bases; bases with no gene match: 4. The CDR3 region has the DNA TGCAGCGTTCTCAGGGGGCAATACGAGCAGTACTTC. Encoded protein: CSVLRGQYEQYF.

This clone was found a few times. The chain links TRBV14 to TRBJ1-6; possibly TRBD1 for D (5 bases). V was cut by 2 bases and J by 9 bases, with 20 bases left in between. The CDR3 is 17 residues long. CDR1 is SGHDN and CDR2 is FVKESK in the germline V gene. The CDR3 here is CASSQHEGTPRGSPLHF. The CDR3, as DNA: TGTGCCAGCAGCCAACATGAAGGGACCCCGAGGGGTTCACCCCTCCACTTT. The whole variable domain, filled in from reference TRBV14 and TRBJ1-6, reads EAGVTQFPSHSVIEKGQTVTLRCDPISGHDNLYWYRRVMGKEIKFLLHFVKESKQDESGMPNNRFLAERTGGTYSTLKVQPAELEDSGVYFCASSQHEGTPRGSPLHFGNGTRLTVT.

The chain is built from TRBV18 and TRBJ1-2; no clear D gene. The germline CDR1 and CDR2 sequences are KGHSH and LQKENI. V was cut by 2 bases and J by 4 bases, with 5 bases left in between. The CDR3 spans 12 residues. As DNA, the CDR3 is TGTGCCAGCTCACCAGGGCCCTATGGCTACACCTTC. It yields the protein CASSPGPYGYTF.

Only a few counts were recorded for this clone. The chain is built from TRBV7-2 and TRBJ2-7; a weak D match, TRBD1 (6 bases). Between the trimmed V and J ends, which lost 1 base and 2 bases, there was a span of 12 bases. Germline CDR1 and CDR2: SGHTA and FQGNSA. This CDR3 region has 15 residues. This chain's CDR3 is CASSLDGRGPYEQYF. Here the CDR3 DNA reads TGTGCCAGCAGCTTAGACGGCAGGGGCCCCTACGAGCAGTACTTC. Full variable domain (missing parts from reference TRBV7-2 and TRBJ2-7): GAGVSQSPSNKVTEKGKDVELRCDPISGHTALYWYRQSLGQGLEFLIYFQGNSAPDKSGLPSDRFSAERTGGSVSTLTIQRTQQEDSAVYLCASSLDGRGPYEQYFGPGTRLTVT.

J is TRBJ2-1 and V is TRBV11-3, with 10 bases identical to TRBD1. The CDR3 is 15 amino acids. V gave up 5 bases and J gave up 5 bases; unmatched junction bases: 6. CDR1 is SGHNT, CDR2 YENEEA, per germline. CDR3 region: CASSTGQGRDNEQFF. The CDR3 DNA is TGTGCCAGCAGCACGGGACAGGGGCGGGACAATGAGCAGTTCTTC.

The V gene is TRBV9, the J gene TRBJ2-2; 12 nucleotides align to TRBD2. The CDR3 consists of 16 residues. CDR1 is SGDLS, CDR2 YYNGEE, per germline. The V gene end was trimmed by 4 bases and the J gene end by 4 bases; junction bases not matched to a gene: 5. The CDR3 bases are TGTGCCAGCAGCCCTCGGACTAGCGGGACCACCGGGGAGCTGTTTTTT. It yields the protein CASSPRTSGTTGELFF.

The V and J genes are TRBV18 and TRBJ2-7; D could derive from TRBD1 or TRBD2 (5 bases each). Per the germline V gene, CDR1 is KGHSH and CDR2 is LQKENI. With 3 bases removed from V and 1 base from J, the gap between germline ends came to 13 bases. The CDR3 contains 15 residues. CDR3 in amino acids: CASSPGVKASYEQYF. The CDR3 DNA sequence: TGTGCCAGCTCACCGGGGGTGAAAGCGTCCTACGAGCAGTACTTC.

The J gene is TRBJ2-5, the V gene TRBV7-2; TRBD2 aligns across 8 bases. V lost 0 bases, J lost 7 bases, and 4 bases stayed unmatched. CDR1 and CDR2 from the germline V gene are SGHTA and FQGNSA. The CDR3 is made up of 14 amino acids. The CDR3 bases are TGTGCCAGCAGCTTAGCTAGCGGGATAGGGACCCAGTACTTC. It is translated as CASSLASGIGTQYF.

The J gene is TRBJ2-1, the V gene TRBV7-3; 8 bases fit TRBD2. V lost 5 bases and J lost 10; bases outside the gene matches: 10. This CDR3 has 14 amino acids. Germline V gene sequence: CDR1 SGHTA, CDR2 FQGTGA. The CDR3 DNA sequence: TGTGCCAGCAGCCCGTCAGCGGGAGCGAGCGAGCAGTTCTTC. This codes for CASSPSAGASEQFF.

This clone was found a few times. The rearrangement uses TRBV30 and TRBJ1-2; TRBD1 matches at 12 bases. The junction had 21 bases not matched to a gene; V was cut back by 3 bases and J by 4 bases. The CDR3 has 20 amino acids. The germline gives CDR1 GTSNPN, CDR2 SVGIG (reference sequence). This chain's CDR3 is CAWRYPWTGQGATRGYGYTF. In nucleotides, the CDR3 is TGTGCCTGGAGATACCCATGGACGGGACAGGGGGCCACTAGGGGCTATGGCTACACCTTC.

This clone was counted a few times. This chain joins TRBV5-6 and TRBJ1-2, with 9 bases lining up with TRBD1. V was pared by 4 bases and J by 3 bases, with 7 bases of the junction left unmatched. Germline CDR1 reads SGHDT; CDR2 reads YYEEEE. The length of the CDR3 is 15 residues. The CDR3 nucleotides are TGTGCCAGCAGCCGGGGACAGGGTTTGGACTATGGCTACACCTTC. Its translation: CASSRGQGLDYGYTF.

This clone was seen repeatedly, ten times or more. The rearrangement links TRBV7-9 to TRBJ2-7; weak D call: TRBD1 (5 bases). V was pared by 1 base and J by 9 bases, with 7 bases between. This CDR3 contains 11 residues. In germline, CDR1 is SEHNR, CDR2 FQNEAQ (reference sequence). The CDR3 DNA sequence: TGTGCCAGCAGCTTAGGCACAGGGCAGTACTTC. Its protein product is CASSLGTGQYF.

The chain joins TRBV6-6 to TRBJ1-1; no reliable D call. Germline CDR1 MNHNY, CDR2 SVGAGI (reference sequence). V dropped 2 bases and J dropped 5 bases, with 12 bases sitting between them. This CDR3 contains 14 residues. This chain's CDR3 is CASSYPIRSTEAFF. The CDR3 bases are TGTGCCAGCAGTTACCCCATCAGGAGTACTGAAGCTTTCTTT.

The chain carries TRBV6-5 and TRBJ2-5; 7 bases are shared with TRBD1. The CDR3 contains 15 residues. The V gene's germline CDR1 is MNHEY and CDR2 SVGAGI. The J segment lost 2 bases and the V segment lost 3 bases, leaving 6 bases of the junction unmatched. For the CDR3, the DNA is TGTGCCAGCAGTTATATGACAGGGCTTCAAGAGACCCAGTACTTC. The encoded protein is CASSYMTGLQETQYF.

This clone was seen more than once but under ten times. The rearrangement joins TRBV7-9 to TRBJ2-7; TRBD1 agrees at 9 bases. This CDR3 spans 17 amino acids. V lost 0 bases and J lost 0; bases outside the gene matches: 6. Germline CDR1 and CDR2: SEHNR and FQNEAQ (reference sequence). The CDR3 region has the DNA TGTGCCAGCAGCTTAGCGGGACAGGGCAAACTCTCCTACGAGCAGTACTTC. Protein product: CASSLAGQGKLSYEQYF. Using reference TRBV7-9 and TRBJ2-7 for the parts outside the CDR3, the full variable domain is DTGVSQNPRHKITKRGQNVTFRCDPISEHNRLYWYRQTLGQGPEFLTYFQNEAQLEKSRLLSDRFSAERPKGSFSTLEIQRTEQGDSAMYLCASSLAGQGKLSYEQYFGPGTRLTVT.

The chain employs TRBV10-3 and TRBJ2-5; 7 bases map to TRBD1. CDR1 is ENHRY, CDR2 SYGVKD, per germline. This CDR3 comprises 15 residues. The V gene end was trimmed by 6 bases and the J gene end by 4 bases; junction bases not matched to a gene: 11. CDR3 in DNA: TGTGCCATCAGAAGAGGGACAGCCACCGGAGAGACCCAGTACTTC. This encodes CAIRRGTATGETQYF.

This clone was seen only a few times. This chain connects TRBV28 to TRBJ1-2; TRBD1 is a possible D gene (5 bases). Trimming shortened V by 2 bases and J by 5 bases, and 9 bases separated the two germline ends. CDR3 length equals 13 residues. Germline CDR1 is MDHEN and CDR2 is SYDVKM. This CDR3 reads CASSLGDGYGYTF. CDR3 nucleotides: TGTGCCAGCAGTTTAGGGGACGGGTATGGCTACACCTTC.

The V and J genes are TRBV6-4 and TRBJ1-1, with D perhaps matching TRBD1 (6 bases). Germline V lookup: CDR1 MRHNA, CDR2 SNTAGT. Trimming took off 6 bases at V and 5 bases at J, with 13 bases between the two ends. The CDR3 contains 13 residues. CDR3 loop: CASSSQGGTEAFF. Written as DNA, the CDR3 is TGTGCCAGCAGCTCACAGGGTGGGACTGAAGCTTTCTTT.